The following is a TCR beta chain sequence with its context. The target antigen is unknown. V lost 3 bases and J lost 6; bases outside the gene matches: 5. This CDR3 is 14 amino acids long. CDR1 GTSNPN and CDR2 SVGIG come from the germline V gene (reference sequence). This specimen belongs to a study of early T cells in non-severe SARS-CoV-2 infection. Study-level results: Sequences matched to VDJdb favored anti-spike CD8 responses, while private and CD4 specificities were missed.

TCRdb re-analysed the 5' RACE reads in MiXCR, keeping a single row per CDR3 protein. This sample has just under 85,000 distinct CDR3 sequences, with roughly 10% found just once. The clonotype was recovered from an adult who was a healthcare worker with PCR-confirmed SARS-CoV-2 infection or an uninfected control (not recorded which). The material sequenced was whole blood, taken at baseline. The genes are TRBV30 and TRBJ2-7; the match to TRBD2 covers 13 bases. The CDR3 region is CAWSRTSGSSEQYF. Written as DNA, the CDR3 is TGTGCCTGGAGCCGGACTAGCGGGAGCTCCGAGCAGTACTTC.